This T cell receptor (beta chain) stems from a study of blood T cell repertoires in COVID-19. Study background: Sample material is recorded as cDNA or gDNA derived from T cells, B-cell-depleted T cells, or PBMCs.

Clones were sequenced by immunoSEQ multiplex PCR, and TCRdb holds only the in-frame ones, with some missing. The sample carries around 70,000 clones, around 80% recorded once. Germline CDR1 reads SNHLY; CDR2 reads FYNNEI. V was pared by 4 bases and J by 7 bases, with 3 bases of the junction left unmatched. The CDR3 is 13 amino acids. This clone was picked up one time. This sequence was found in a man between 70 and 80 years old who had recovered from COVID-19. Sequences were obtained from peripheral blood. The rearrangement uses TRBV2 and TRBJ1-5, with 8 bases matching TRBD1. The CDR3: CASSAQGVQPQHF. In DNA, the CDR3 is TGTGCCAGCAGTGCACAGGGGGTACAGCCCCAGCATTTT.